Listed here are 28 T cell receptor beta chains from one sample, sequenced in a study of blood T cells in healthy people across ages. Primed by a sample-barcoded 5' primer and a J-beta primer mix, a second PCR proceeded for roughly 7 to 11 cycles. TCRdb fed the 5' RACE reads into MiXCR, producing one record per CDR3 protein. The top ten clones hold about 27% of a sample with about 830,000 distinct CDR3 sequences, less than 80% of them seen once. Sequenced sample: blood. These receptors came from a man under 40 in good health.

This clonotype turned up a few times. This chain connects TRBV15 to TRBJ1-5; D is unclear. This CDR3 is built from 14 residues. V was clipped by 0 bases and J by 7 bases, with 10 bases between them. Germline loops: CDR1 LNHNV, CDR2 YYDKDF (reference sequence). The CDR3 sequence: CATSRDIMGQPQHF. The CDR3 DNA sequence: TGTGCCACCAGCAGAGATATAATGGGGCAGCCCCAGCATTTT.

The V gene is TRBV4-1, the J gene TRBJ2-6; D call uncertain. Trimming took 2 bases from V and 2 from J, leaving 10 bases between them. Germline assignment: CDR1 MGHRA and CDR2 YSYEKL. The CDR3 consists of 16 residues. CDR3 in DNA: TGCGCCAGCAGCCAAACCGGCCAGCCTGGGGCCAACGTCCTGACTTTC. Protein: CASSQTGQPGANVLTF.

The chain recombines TRBV28 with TRBJ1-1; D unresolved. From germline, CDR1 is MDHEN and CDR2 SYDVKM. CDR3 length equals 14 residues. Trimming stripped 4 bases from V and 1 base from J, with 10 bases between. This CDR3 is CASSYRQRNTEAFF. For the CDR3, the DNA is TGTGCCAGCAGTTATCGGCAGAGGAACACTGAAGCTTTCTTT.

The genes are TRBV25-1 and TRBJ2-1; D gene unclear. Germline CDR1 reads MGHDK; CDR2 reads SYGVNS. V lost 3 bases to trimming and J lost 4 bases, with 10 bases between them. The CDR3 is made up of 14 amino acids. As DNA, the CDR3 is TGTGCCAGCAGTGAGGTCGCGGAATACAATGAGCAGTTCTTC. It codes for CASSEVAEYNEQFF.

This chain links TRBV20-1 with TRBJ1-4; D is ambiguous. CDR3 length: 13 residues. With 6 bases removed from V and 1 base from J, the gap between germline ends came to 9 bases. Germline V CDR1 and CDR2: DFQATT, SNEGSKA (reference sequence). Written as DNA, the CDR3 is TGCAGTGCCTCCACGGGAACTAATGAAAAACTGTTTTTT. Protein product: CSASTGTNEKLFF.

The J gene is TRBJ2-5, the V gene TRBV9; perhaps TRBD1 as D (5 bases). The V and J ends lost 4 bases and 8 bases respectively, with 18 bases between them. The CDR3 is 14 residues long. Germline V gives CDR1 SGDLS, CDR2 YYNGEE. CDR3 DNA: TGTGCCAGCAGCCCAGACAGCTTCGGAGAAACCCAGTACTTC. Amino acid sequence: CASSPDSFGETQYF.

The chain employs TRBV9 and TRBJ1-1; 9 bases fit TRBD1. The CDR3 totals 16 residues. Trimming cost V 3 bases and J 0 bases; bases outside gene matches: 6. Germline V CDR1 and CDR2: SGDLS, YYNGEE. In DNA form, the CDR3 reads TGTGCCAGCAGCGATACGACAGGGGGATTGAACACTGAAGCTTTCTTT. As protein: CASSDTTGGLNTEAFF.

This sequence joins TRBV4-3 and TRBJ2-3, with no clear D. Germline V gives CDR1 LGHNA, CDR2 YSLEER. V lost 1 base and J lost 6, with 20 bases in between. The CDR3 length is 17 residues. The CDR3 region has the DNA TGCGCCAGCAGCCAAGCATCTACGGGTATCCGAGACGATACGCAGTATTTT. Protein: CASSQASTGIRDDTQYF.

J is TRBJ2-5 and V is TRBV7-9, with no clear D. Germline CDR1 and CDR2: SEHNR and FQNEAQ (reference sequence). Trimming stripped 3 bases from V and 5 bases from J, with 16 bases between. The length of the CDR3 is 15 residues. CDR3 sequence: CASSLERISWETQYF. CDR3 nucleotides: TGTGCCAGCAGCTTGGAAAGGATCAGCTGGGAGACCCAGTACTTC.

This clonotype was seen just once. The CDR3 sequence is CASSLGQGSFRYGYTF. The DNA for the CDR3 is TGTGCCAGCAGCCTCGGACAGGGTTCCTTCAGATATGGCTACACCTTC. The chain employs TRBV12-3 or TRBV12-4 and TRBJ1-2; 8 nucleotides agree with TRBD1. The CDR3 consists of 16 residues. The V segment lost 6 bases and the J segment 5 bases; nucleotides outside the gene matches: 14.

This clonotype has only one observation. The chain carries TRBV3-1 and TRBJ1-2; D call uncertain. From germline, CDR1 is LGHDT and CDR2 YNNKEL (reference sequence). V was pared by 0 bases and J by 4 bases, with 3 bases between. CDR3 length equals 12 residues. The CDR3: CASSQEAYGYTF. In DNA, the CDR3 is TGTGCCAGCAGCCAAGAGGCCTATGGCTACACCTTC.

In its sample, this clonotype was seen a few times. This chain joins TRBV7-8 and TRBJ2-4; 9 nucleotides match TRBD2. TRBJ2-7 explains the end of the DNA better; the J call may be wrong. This CDR3 region has 14 residues. CDR1 and CDR2 from the germline V gene are SGHVS and FQNEAQ. Here the CDR3 reads CASSFRLADYEQYF. DNA for the CDR3: TGTGCCAGCAGCTTTCGACTAGCGGACTACGAGCAGTACTTC.

V usage is TRBV12-3 or TRBV12-4 and J usage is TRBJ2-5; TRBD1 aligns across 10 bases. V lost 5 bases to trimming and J lost 5 bases; unmatched junction nucleotides: 8. The CDR3 runs to 15 residues. The CDR3 sequence: CASSPRTGGYETQYF. DNA for the CDR3: TGTGCCAGCAGTCCCAGGACAGGGGGGTATGAGACCCAGTACTTC.

The chain carries TRBV20-1 and TRBJ1-4; D is possibly TRBD1 (6 bases). The length of the CDR3 is 15 residues. Germline values: CDR1 DFQATT, CDR2 SNEGSKA (reference sequence). Trimming shortened V by 0 bases and J by 4 bases, and 12 bases separated the two germline ends. CDR3 loop: CSAREVRQDNEKLFF. As DNA, the CDR3 is TGCAGTGCTAGAGAGGTTAGACAGGATAATGAAAAACTGTTTTTT.

This chain uses TRBV28 with TRBJ2-3; 10 nucleotides line up with TRBD2. Looked up from germline, CDR1 is MDHEN and CDR2 is SYDVKM. CDR3 length: 15 residues. V lost 8 bases, J lost 3 bases, and 8 bases stayed unmatched. CDR3 amino acids: CASRPSGGATDTQYF. The CDR3 bases are TGTGCCAGCCGCCCCAGCGGGGGGGCGACAGATACGCAGTATTTT.

The chain combines TRBV18 with TRBJ2-7; the match to TRBD1 covers 8 bases. The V gene end was trimmed by 0 bases and the J gene end by 7 bases; junction bases not matched to a gene: 8. This CDR3 has 15 amino acids. CDR1 KGHSH and CDR2 LQKENI come from the germline V gene. In DNA form, the CDR3 reads TGTGCCAGCTCACCACCATCGCAGGGGGCGCGTGAGCAGTACTTC. This encodes CASSPPSQGAREQYF.

Many counts were recorded for this clonotype. The rearrangement uses TRBV29-1 and TRBJ2-1; no clear D gene. The CDR3 has 12 amino acids. The germline V gene has CDR1 SQVTM and CDR2 ANQGSEA. Trimming pared 6 bases from V and 5 bases from J, leaving 11 bases between. CDR3 loop: CSVELWDNEQFF. CDR3 nucleotide sequence: TGCAGCGTCGAATTATGGGACAATGAGCAGTTCTTC.

The chain links TRBV28 to TRBJ2-5; D might be TRBD1 (5 bases). The CDR3 runs to 15 residues. The germline V gene has CDR1 MDHEN and CDR2 SYDVKM. Trimming pared 2 bases from V and 11 bases from J, leaving 21 bases between. The DNA of the CDR3 is TGTGCCAGCAGTTTAGGAGCCAGGGCTCCCAGTGAGCAGTACTTC. This gives the protein CASSLGARAPSEQYF.

The V and J genes are TRBV20-1 and TRBJ2-7; TRBD2 matches 8 bases. V lost 3 bases and J lost 2; bases outside the gene matches: 15. This CDR3 spans 17 amino acids. Germline-derived CDR1 and CDR2 are DFQATT and SNEGSKA (reference sequence). The CDR3: CSARSPSGSGHPYEQYF. DNA for the CDR3: TGCAGTGCTAGGAGCCCTAGCGGGTCGGGGCACCCCTACGAGCAGTACTTC.

The genes are TRBV30 and TRBJ2-4, with D uncertain. Gene TRBJ2-7 matches the end of the DNA better, so the J call may be wrong. Germline-derived CDR1 and CDR2 are GTSNPN and SVGIG (reference sequence). This CDR3 has 15 residues. DNA of the CDR3: TGTGCCTGGATGGGCCCCGGGTCCTCTTACTACGAGCAGTACTTC. Translating gives CAWMGPGSSYYEQYF.

The genes are TRBV3-1 and TRBJ2-1; D might be TRBD2 (5 bases). This CDR3 is built from 14 residues. Germline CDR1 is LGHDT and CDR2 is YNNKEL (reference sequence). Trimming pared 1 base from V and 5 bases from J, leaving 9 bases between. The CDR3 bases are TGTGCCAGCAGCCAAGGGACTCTAAACAATGAGCAGTTCTTC. Amino acids: CASSQGTLNNEQFF.

This chain connects TRBV15 to TRBJ2-3; 8 bases align to TRBD2. The CDR3 is 17 residues long. Germline CDR1 and CDR2: LNHNV and YYDKDF (reference sequence). J gave up 4 bases and V 0 bases, and 9 bases lay outside the gene matches. The CDR3 nucleotides are TGTGCCACCAGCAGAGATCCGGTAGCGGGGTCCCCAGATACGCAGTATTTT. This encodes CATSRDPVAGSPDTQYF.

V usage is TRBV7-9 and J usage is TRBJ2-3; D gene uncertain. This CDR3 spans 14 amino acids. The germline CDR1 and CDR2 sequences are SEHNR and FQNEAQ (reference sequence). Deletions cut 5 bases from V and 3 bases from J, with 12 bases between. The CDR3 region has the DNA TGTGCCAGCAGCCAAAGGTCCAGGACAGATACGCAGTATTTT. It is translated as CASSQRSRTDTQYF. Looking up the rest from reference TRBV7-9 and TRBJ2-3 gives the full variable domain: DTGVSQNPRHKITKRGQNVTFRCDPISEHNRLYWYRQTLGQGPEFLTYFQNEAQLEKSRLLSDRFSAERPKGSFSTLEIQRTEQGDSAMYLCASSQRSRTDTQYFGPGTRLTVL.

This clonotype was observed a few times. The CDR3 reads CASSQPLGGEQFF. The CDR3, as DNA: TGCGCCAGCAGCCAACCACTAGGAGGTGAGCAGTTCTTC. The chain joins TRBV4-3 to TRBJ2-1, with D possibly matching TRBD2 (5 bases). The germline V gene encodes CDR1 LGHNA and CDR2 YSLEER. V was clipped by 2 bases and J by 9 bases, with 11 bases between them. The CDR3 loop spans 13 amino acids.

The chain links TRBV20-1 to TRBJ1-2; D possibly corresponds to TRBD1 (5 bases). Per germline, CDR1 DFQATT and CDR2 SNEGSKA (reference sequence). CDR3 length: 15 amino acids. V lost 0 bases and J 1 base, leaving 12 bases between the germline ends. CDR3 coding DNA: TGCAGTGCTAGAGACCTTGACAGATTTAACTATGGCTACACCTTC. Amino acid sequence: CSARDLDRFNYGYTF.

This clonotype was seen a few times. The chain combines TRBV7-9 with TRBJ2-3; TRBD1 matches 10 bases. This CDR3 has 16 residues. Germline CDR1 and CDR2: SEHNR and FQNEAQ (reference sequence). The V segment lost 5 bases and the J segment 1 base; nucleotides outside the gene matches: 6. The CDR3, as DNA: TGTGCCAGCAGCCCCGGGGACAGGGGAGGCACAGATACGCAGTATTTT. It yields the protein CASSPGDRGGTDTQYF. Complete variable domain (other parts from reference TRBV7-9 and TRBJ2-3): DTGVSQNPRHKITKRGQNVTFRCDPISEHNRLYWYRQTLGQGPEFLTYFQNEAQLEKSRLLSDRFSAERPKGSFSTLEIQRTEQGDSAMYLCASSPGDRGGTDTQYFGPGTRLTVL.

The gene calls are TRBV5-1 and TRBJ2-5; TRBD2 might be the D (5 bases). The DNA end is a closer match to TRBJ2-7, so the J assignment may be wrong. Looked up from germline, CDR1 is SGHRS and CDR2 is YFSETQ. This CDR3 has 16 amino acids. CDR3 nucleotides: TGCGCCAGCAGCCCTGGTGGAGGCGGCTTCTGGGACGAGCAGTACTTC. It encodes CASSPGGGGFWDEQYF.

The CDR3 nucleotides read TGTGCCGGACGGATACCTTTGGGCAGGGAGGCGGGCTTCTATGGCTACACCTTC. Residues: CAGRIPLGREAGFYGYTF. This sequence joins TRBV27 and TRBJ1-2; TRBD1 might be the D (5 bases). Germline V gene lookup returns CDR1 MNHEY and CDR2 SMNVEV (reference sequence). The CDR3 loop spans 18 amino acids. Trimming removed 11 bases at V and 4 bases at J, with 32 bases between.